Sequencing of this T cell receptor (beta chain) was carried out in a study of blood T cells in healthy people across ages. Overall study findings and caveats: Higher diversity, along with more naive CD4+ cells, distinguished long-lived donors from aged donors. Across samples, TCR beta diversity tracked strongly with naive T cell percentage. No conclusive comparison of naive versus antigen-experienced cells was possible with unsorted PBMCs.

Combining a sample-barcoded 5' primer with a J-beta primer mix, a second PCR ran for about 6 to 12 cycles. MiXCR, run by TCRdb on the 5' RACE reads, gives a single entry per CDR3 protein. Here the sample spans approximately 790,000 distinct CDR3 sequences, about 59% being singletons. Deletions cut 5 bases from V and 3 bases from J, with 17 bases between. This CDR3 region has 16 residues. Germline V CDR1 and CDR2: MNHEY, SVGAGI. Points on this clonotype: The antigen is unknown.

The TCR originated in a man younger than 45 in good health. This chain connects TRBV6-5 to TRBJ2-1; tentatively, D is TRBD1 (6 bases). Specimen: blood. The CDR3 loop is CASSKSGTSYYNEQFF. The CDR3 region has the DNA TGTGCCAGCAGTAAATCTGGGACAAGTTACTACAATGAGCAGTTCTTC.